The 17 T cell receptor beta chains presented below share a single source sample, sequenced in a study of OX40 agonist ivuxolimab in advanced cancers. Profiled with immunoSEQ multiplex PCR; TCRdb holds only in-frame clones, not every one. The sample carries 45,000 to 60,000 clones, around 87% recorded once. This specimen was CD4+ or CD8+ T cells sorted from blood, taken in a trial of the OX40 agonist ivuxolimab. Receptors were obtained from an adult with an advanced solid tumor such as melanoma, head and neck, liver or kidney cancer.

The CDR3 nucleotides are TGTGCCAGCAGCGTAGGGTCCGAGGTATGGCAGGGAGGGAGCACTGAAGCTTTCTTT. Translated: CASSVGSEVWQGGSTEAFF. The chain recombines TRBV9 with TRBJ1-1; weak D call: TRBD1 (5 bases). The V end was cut by 0 bases, the J end by 4 bases, with 25 bases between. Germline CDR1 reads SGDLS; CDR2 reads YYNGEE. The CDR3 is 19 residues long.

The chain is built from TRBV6-5 and TRBJ1-2; a possible D gene is TRBD1 (5 bases). The ends were cut back, 7 bases at V and 4 bases at J, with 16 bases in the middle. In germline, CDR1 is MNHEY, CDR2 SVGAGI. This CDR3 region has 14 residues. CDR3 amino acids: CASTPRGKTYGYTF. CDR3 coding DNA: TGTGCCAGCACCCCTAGGGGAAAAACCTATGGCTACACCTTC.

Only a few counts were recorded for this clone. The chain links TRBV13 to TRBJ1-4; the D gene is possibly TRBD1 (5 bases). V lost 5 bases to trimming and J lost 6 bases, with 16 bases between them. Germline V gene lookup returns CDR1 PRHDT and CDR2 FYEKMQ (reference sequence). This CDR3 has 15 residues. CDR3 DNA: TGTGCCAGCAGCGCGCGGGACCGGTTGCATGAAAAACTGTTTTTT. This translates into CASSARDRLHEKLFF.

The chain combines TRBV9 with TRBJ2-7, with a tentative D call TRBD1 (6 bases). The V gene's germline CDR1 is SGDLS and CDR2 YYNGEE. V was clipped by 4 bases and J by 0 bases, with 14 bases between them. The CDR3 is 15 amino acids. The CDR3 coding sequence is TGTGCCAGCAGCACCTCCGGACAGCCCTCCTACGAGCAGTACTTC. As protein: CASSTSGQPSYEQYF.

V is TRBV11-2 and J is TRBJ2-5, with a weak D call TRBD2 (5 bases). The CDR3 has 15 amino acids. The germline gives CDR1 SGHAT, CDR2 FQNNGV. Trimming cost V 5 bases and J 2 bases, with 15 bases left between them. The CDR3 bases are TGTGCCAGCAGCCTCCGTCGGGGTGGTCAAGAGACCCAGTACTTC. Translating it yields CASSLRRGGQETQYF.

This clone was found once. The rearrangement links TRBV4-3 to TRBJ2-3, with 12 bases that match TRBD2. The V and J ends lost 0 bases and 0 bases, in that order; junction bases with no gene match: 10. The CDR3 loop spans 20 amino acids. Germline values: CDR1 LGHNA, CDR2 YSLEER. Here the CDR3 reads CASSQDPKPTSGRSTDTQYF. The CDR3 DNA follows: TGCGCCAGCAGCCAAGATCCGAAACCAACTAGCGGGAGGAGCACAGATACGCAGTATTTT.

The chain recombines TRBV5-4 with TRBJ1-1; D unclear. Per the germline V gene, CDR1 is SGHNT and CDR2 is YYREEE (reference sequence). The CDR3 extends over 13 amino acids. V dropped 4 bases and J dropped 2 bases, with 9 bases sitting between them. This chain's CDR3 is CASSGGANTEAFF. The CDR3, as DNA: TGTGCCAGCAGCGGCGGCGCAAACACTGAAGCTTTCTTT.

This clone was counted a few times. The rearrangement links TRBV29-1 to TRBJ1-1; weak D call: TRBD1 (5 bases). This CDR3 spans 16 amino acids. Trimming left V 2 bases short and J 3 bases short, with 19 bases between. Germline-derived CDR1 and CDR2 are SQVTM and ANQGSEA. The CDR3 nucleotides are TGCAGCGTTGAATTGGTAGGGACTGAGGGCGACACTGAAGCTTTCTTT. Translating it yields CSVELVGTEGDTEAFF.

The chain couples TRBV5-8 to TRBJ1-6, with 7 bases that match TRBD1. With 1 base clipped from V and 10 bases from J, the junction kept 11 bases outside the gene matches. This CDR3 region has 16 residues. The germline CDR1 and CDR2 sequences are SGHTS and YDEGEE. The CDR3 DNA is TGTGCCAGCAGCTTGAGACAGGGAATGGTCGAGTCACCCCTCCACTTT. This sequence encodes CASSLRQGMVESPLHF.

This sequence joins TRBV28 and TRBJ2-7, with D unclear. CDR3 length equals 12 residues. In germline, CDR1 is MDHEN, CDR2 SYDVKM. The V and J ends lost 5 bases and 7 bases respectively, with 12 bases between them. DNA for the CDR3: TGTGCCAGCAGTCTCCCCATAGGTGAGCAGTACTTC. Translated: CASSLPIGEQYF.

This chain joins TRBV7-9 and TRBJ1-1; perhaps TRBD1 as D (6 bases). CDR3 length: 15 amino acids. V was clipped by 3 bases and J by 5 bases, with 16 bases between them. CDR1 SEHNR and CDR2 FQNEAQ come from the germline V gene (reference sequence). As DNA, the CDR3 is TGTGCCAGCAGCTTGGTTAAGTTGGGGGCGACTGAAGCTTTCTTT. Its translation: CASSLVKLGATEAFF.

This clone occurred a few times. The chain couples TRBV7-6 to TRBJ1-1; D gene uncertain. CDR1 is SGHVS, CDR2 FNYEAQ, per germline. The V end was cut by 1 base, the J end by 0 bases, with 3 bases between. CDR3 length equals 13 residues. The CDR3 sequence is CASSLEVNTEAFF. The CDR3 region has the DNA TGTGCCAGCAGCTTAGAGGTGAACACTGAAGCTTTCTTT.

The rearrangement links TRBV27 to TRBJ2-1; 12 nucleotides line up with TRBD2. The CDR3 spans 18 residues. The ends lost 2 bases at V and 1 base at J; junction bases unmatched: 6. The V gene's germline CDR1 is MNHEY and CDR2 SMNVEV (reference sequence). DNA for the CDR3: TGTGCCAGCAGTTTAGTTGGGACTAGCGGGCCTTCCTACAATGAGCAGTTCTTC. Its protein is CASSLVGTSGPSYNEQFF.

Concerning this clone itself: Its ends do not fully match the called genes, so a read error is possible. The rearrangement links TRBV5-4 to TRBJ1-5; no reliable D call. CDR1 is SGHNT, CDR2 YYREEE, per germline (reference sequence). The CDR3 totals 15 residues. The CDR3 DNA is TGCGCCAGCAGCCAAGATTCCGGGTCAAGTCAGCCCCAGCATTTT. This codes for CASSQDSGSSQPQHF.

The chain employs TRBV5-5 and TRBJ1-5; D is undetermined. Germline loops: CDR1 SGHKS, CDR2 YYEKEE (reference sequence). V was trimmed by 0 bases and J by 0 bases, leaving 7 bases between them. The CDR3 is 15 amino acids. Here the CDR3 DNA reads TGTGCCAGCAGCTTGGCCGTGTATAGCAATCAGCCCCAGCATTTT. Encoded protein: CASSLAVYSNQPQHF.

The rearrangement links TRBV4-3 to TRBJ1-5; 9 nucleotides match TRBD1. The V segment lost 2 bases and the J segment 5 bases; nucleotides outside the gene matches: 4. Germline V gene lookup returns CDR1 LGHNA and CDR2 YSLEER. The CDR3 spans 15 residues. CDR3 region: CASSQTTGGYQPQHF. CDR3 nucleotide sequence: TGCGCCAGCAGCCAAACAACAGGGGGCTATCAGCCCCAGCATTTT.

The chain uses TRBV30 and TRBJ1-2; D gene unclear. There are 13 residues in the CDR3. CDR1 is GTSNPN and CDR2 is SVGIG in the germline V gene (reference sequence). V was shortened by 4 bases and J by 8 bases, with 17 bases between the two germline ends. CDR3 region: CAWTPAGRVGYTF. The CDR3 DNA reads as TGTGCCTGGACCCCCGCTGGGAGAGTGGGCTACACCTTC. Full variable domain (outside the CDR3, taken from reference TRBV30 and TRBJ1-2): SQTIHQWPATLVQPVGSPLSLECTVEGTSNPNLYWYRQAAGRGLQLLFYSVGIGQISSEVPQNLSASRPQDRQFILSSKKLLLSDSGFYLCAWTPAGRVGYTFGSGTRLTVV.